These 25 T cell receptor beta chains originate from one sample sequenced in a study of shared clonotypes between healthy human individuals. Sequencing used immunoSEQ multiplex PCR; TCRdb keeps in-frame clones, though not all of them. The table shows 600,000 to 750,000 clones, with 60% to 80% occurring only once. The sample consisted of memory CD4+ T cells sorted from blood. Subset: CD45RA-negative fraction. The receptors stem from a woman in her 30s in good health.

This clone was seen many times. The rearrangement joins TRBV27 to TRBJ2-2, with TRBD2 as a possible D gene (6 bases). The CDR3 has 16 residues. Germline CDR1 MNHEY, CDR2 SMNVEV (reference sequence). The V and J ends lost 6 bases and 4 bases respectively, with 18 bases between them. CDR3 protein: CASRSRVAEVTGELFF. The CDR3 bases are TGTGCCAGCAGATCACGGGTAGCGGAGGTCACCGGGGAGCTGTTTTTT.

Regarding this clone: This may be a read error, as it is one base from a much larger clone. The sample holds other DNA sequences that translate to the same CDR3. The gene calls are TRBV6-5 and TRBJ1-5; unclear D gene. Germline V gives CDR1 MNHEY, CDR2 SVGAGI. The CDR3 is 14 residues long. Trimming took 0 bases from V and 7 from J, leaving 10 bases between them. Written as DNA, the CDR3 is TGTGCCAGCAGTTACTCTGCGGGAGGACAGCCCCAGCATTTT. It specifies CASSYSAGGQPQHF.

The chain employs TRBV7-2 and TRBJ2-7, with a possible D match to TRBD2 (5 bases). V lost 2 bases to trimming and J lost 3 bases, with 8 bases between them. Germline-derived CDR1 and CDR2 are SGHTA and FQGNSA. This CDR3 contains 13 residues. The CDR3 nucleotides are TGTGCCAGCAGCTTACGGGGTTTCTACGAGCAGTACTTC. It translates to CASSLRGFYEQYF. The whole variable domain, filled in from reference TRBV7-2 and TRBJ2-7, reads GAGVSQSPSNKVTEKGKDVELRCDPISGHTALYWYRQSLGQGLEFLIYFQGNSAPDKSGLPSDRFSAERTGGSVSTLTIQRTQQEDSAVYLCASSLRGFYEQYFGPGTRLTVT.

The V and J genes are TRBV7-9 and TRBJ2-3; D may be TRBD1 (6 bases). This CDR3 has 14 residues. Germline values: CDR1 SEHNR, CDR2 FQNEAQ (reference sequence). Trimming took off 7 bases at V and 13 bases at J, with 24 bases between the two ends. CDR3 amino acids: CASTPGARGTVKYF. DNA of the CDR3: TGTGCCAGCACCCCTGGGGCGAGGGGGACGGTAAAGTATTTT.

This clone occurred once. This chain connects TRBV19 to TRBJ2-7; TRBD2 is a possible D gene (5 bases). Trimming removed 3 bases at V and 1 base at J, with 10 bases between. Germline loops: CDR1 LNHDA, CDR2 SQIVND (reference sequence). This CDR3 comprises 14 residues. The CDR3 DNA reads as TGTGCCAGTAGTATCTCTCTAGCATCCTACGAGCAGTACTTC. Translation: CASSISLASYEQYF. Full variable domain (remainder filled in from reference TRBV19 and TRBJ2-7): DGGITQSPKYLFRKEGQNVTLSCEQNLNHDAMYWYRQDPGQGLRLIYYSQIVNDFQKGDIAEGYSVSREKKESFPLTVTSAQKNPTAFYLCASSISLASYEQYFGPGTRLTVT.

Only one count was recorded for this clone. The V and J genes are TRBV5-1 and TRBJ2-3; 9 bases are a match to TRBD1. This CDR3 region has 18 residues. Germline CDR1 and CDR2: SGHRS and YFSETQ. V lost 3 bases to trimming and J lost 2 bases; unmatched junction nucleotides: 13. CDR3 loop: CASSYPDRGRGPTDTQYF. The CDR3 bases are TGCGCCAGCAGCTACCCGGACAGGGGTCGGGGGCCCACAGATACGCAGTATTTT.

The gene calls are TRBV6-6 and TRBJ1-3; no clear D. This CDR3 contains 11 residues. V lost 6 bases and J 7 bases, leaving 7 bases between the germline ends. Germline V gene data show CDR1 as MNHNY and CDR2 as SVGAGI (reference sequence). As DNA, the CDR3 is TGTGCCAGCAGCCTCTCTAACACCATATATTTT. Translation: CASSLSNTIYF.

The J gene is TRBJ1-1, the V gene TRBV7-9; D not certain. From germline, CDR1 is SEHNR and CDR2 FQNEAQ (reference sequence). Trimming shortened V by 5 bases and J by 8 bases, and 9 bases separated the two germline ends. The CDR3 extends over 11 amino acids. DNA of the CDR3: TGTGCCAGCAGCCGCGGACGGGAAGCTTTCTTT. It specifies CASSRGREAFF.

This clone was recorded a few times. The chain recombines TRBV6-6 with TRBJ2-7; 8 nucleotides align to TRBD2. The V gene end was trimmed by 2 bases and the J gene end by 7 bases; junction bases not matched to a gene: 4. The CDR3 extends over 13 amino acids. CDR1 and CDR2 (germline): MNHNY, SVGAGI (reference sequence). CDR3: CASSYPTGGEQYF. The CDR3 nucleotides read TGTGCCAGCAGTTACCCCACGGGGGGGGAGCAGTACTTC.

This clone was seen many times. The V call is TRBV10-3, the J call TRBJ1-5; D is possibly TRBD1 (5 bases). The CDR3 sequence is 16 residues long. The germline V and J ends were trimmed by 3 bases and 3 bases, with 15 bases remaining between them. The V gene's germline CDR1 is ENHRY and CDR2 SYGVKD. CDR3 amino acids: CAISEGVGGNNQPQHF. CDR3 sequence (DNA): TGTGCCATCAGTGAAGGGGTTGGGGGGAACAATCAGCCCCAGCATTTT.

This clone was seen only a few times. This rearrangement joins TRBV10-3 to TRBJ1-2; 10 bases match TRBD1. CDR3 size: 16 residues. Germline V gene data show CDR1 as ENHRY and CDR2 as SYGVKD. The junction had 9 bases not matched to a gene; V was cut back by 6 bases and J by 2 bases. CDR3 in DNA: TGTGCCATCAGAGATTCCGACAGGGGGCAGAACTATGGCTACACCTTC. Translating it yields CAIRDSDRGQNYGYTF.

The CDR3 region has the DNA TGTGCCAGCTCACCAGCAGGGTTGGGCATTCAGTACTTC. This encodes CASSPAGLGIQYF. V gene TRBV18 combines with J gene TRBJ2-4, with D maybe TRBD1 (5 bases). V lost 2 bases and J 9 bases, leaving 11 bases between the germline ends. Germline V gives CDR1 KGHSH, CDR2 LQKENI. This CDR3 has 13 residues.

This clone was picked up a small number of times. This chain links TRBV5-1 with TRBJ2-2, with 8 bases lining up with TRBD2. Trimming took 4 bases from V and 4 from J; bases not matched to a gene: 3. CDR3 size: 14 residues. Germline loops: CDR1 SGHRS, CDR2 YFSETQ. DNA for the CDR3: TGCGCCAGCAGCCAAGCGGGAGTCACCGGGGAGCTGTTTTTT. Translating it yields CASSQAGVTGELFF.

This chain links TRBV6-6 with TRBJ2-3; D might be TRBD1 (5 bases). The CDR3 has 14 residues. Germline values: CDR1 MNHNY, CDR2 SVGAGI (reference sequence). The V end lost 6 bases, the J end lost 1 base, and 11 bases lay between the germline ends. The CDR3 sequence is CASRQGGGTDTQYF. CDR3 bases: TGTGCCAGCAGGCAGGGTGGGGGCACAGATACGCAGTATTTT.

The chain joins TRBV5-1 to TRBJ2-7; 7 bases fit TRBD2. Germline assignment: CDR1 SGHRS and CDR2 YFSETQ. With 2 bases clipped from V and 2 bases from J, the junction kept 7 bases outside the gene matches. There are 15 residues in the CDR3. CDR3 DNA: TGCGCCAGCAGCTTTGGGGGAGGGGCGCCCTACGAGCAGTACTTC. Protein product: CASSFGGGAPYEQYF.

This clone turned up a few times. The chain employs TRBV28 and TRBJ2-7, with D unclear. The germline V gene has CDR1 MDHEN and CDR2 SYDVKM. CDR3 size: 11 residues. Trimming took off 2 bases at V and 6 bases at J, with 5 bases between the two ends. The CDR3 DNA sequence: TGTGCCAGCAGTTTAGCTATCGAGCAGTACTTC. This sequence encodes CASSLAIEQYF.

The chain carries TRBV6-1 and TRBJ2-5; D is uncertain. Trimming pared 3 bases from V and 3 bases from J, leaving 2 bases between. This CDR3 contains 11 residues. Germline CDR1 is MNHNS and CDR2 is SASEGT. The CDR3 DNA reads TGTGCCAGCAGTGATAAAGAGACCCAGTACTTC. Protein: CASSDKETQYF.

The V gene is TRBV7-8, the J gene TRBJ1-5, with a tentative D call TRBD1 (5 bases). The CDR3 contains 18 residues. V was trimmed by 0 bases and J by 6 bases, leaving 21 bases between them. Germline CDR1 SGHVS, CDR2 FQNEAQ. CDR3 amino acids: CASSLAIGRQRGGQPQHF. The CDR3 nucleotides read TGTGCCAGCAGCTTAGCGATCGGGAGACAGCGAGGTGGTCAGCCCCAGCATTTT.

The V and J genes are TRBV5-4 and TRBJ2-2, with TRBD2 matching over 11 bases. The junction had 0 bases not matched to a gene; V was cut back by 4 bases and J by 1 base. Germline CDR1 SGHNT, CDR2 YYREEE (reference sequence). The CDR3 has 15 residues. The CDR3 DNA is TGTGCCAGCAGCGGGACTAGCGGGAACACCGGGGAGCTGTTTTTT. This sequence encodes CASSGTSGNTGELFF.

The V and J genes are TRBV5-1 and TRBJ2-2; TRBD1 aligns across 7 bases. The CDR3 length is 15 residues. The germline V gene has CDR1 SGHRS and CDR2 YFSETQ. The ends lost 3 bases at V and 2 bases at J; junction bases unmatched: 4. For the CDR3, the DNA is TGCGCCAGCAGCTCCGGGACAGTTAACACCGGGGAGCTGTTTTTT. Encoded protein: CASSSGTVNTGELFF.

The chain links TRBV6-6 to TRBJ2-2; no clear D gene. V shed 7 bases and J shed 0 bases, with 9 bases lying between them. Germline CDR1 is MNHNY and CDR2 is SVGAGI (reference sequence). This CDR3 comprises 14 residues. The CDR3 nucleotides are TGTGCCAGCATCGTAACAGCGAACACCGGGGAGCTGTTTTTT. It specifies CASIVTANTGELFF.

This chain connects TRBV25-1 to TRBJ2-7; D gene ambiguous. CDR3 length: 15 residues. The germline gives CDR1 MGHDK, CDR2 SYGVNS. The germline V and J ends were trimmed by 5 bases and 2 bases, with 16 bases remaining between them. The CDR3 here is CASSSHSTFPYEQYF. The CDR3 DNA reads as TGTGCCAGCAGTTCTCATTCGACATTCCCCTACGAGCAGTACTTC.

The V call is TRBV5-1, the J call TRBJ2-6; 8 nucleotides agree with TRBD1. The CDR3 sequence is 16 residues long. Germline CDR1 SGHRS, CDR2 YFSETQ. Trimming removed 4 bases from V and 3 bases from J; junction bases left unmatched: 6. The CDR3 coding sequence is TGCGCCAGCAGCATCCAGACAGGGGTTGGGGCCAACGTCCTGACTTTC. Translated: CASSIQTGVGANVLTF.

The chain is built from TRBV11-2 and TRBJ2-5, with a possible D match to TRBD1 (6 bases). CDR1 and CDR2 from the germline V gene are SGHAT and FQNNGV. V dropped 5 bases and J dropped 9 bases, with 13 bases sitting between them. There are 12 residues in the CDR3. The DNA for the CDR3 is TGTGCCAGCAGCCCACAACAGGGAGCCCAGTACTTC. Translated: CASSPQQGAQYF.

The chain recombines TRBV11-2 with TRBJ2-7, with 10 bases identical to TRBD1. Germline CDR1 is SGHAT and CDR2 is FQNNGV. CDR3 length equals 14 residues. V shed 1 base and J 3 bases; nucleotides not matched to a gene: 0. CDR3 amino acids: CASSLGDRGYEQYF. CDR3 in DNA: TGTGCCAGCAGCTTAGGGGACAGGGGCTACGAGCAGTACTTC.